This T cell receptor (beta chain) was observed in a study of T cell responses to AZD1222 COVID-19 vaccine. Broader study findings: Increased Spike-specific TCR breadth and depth were observed after two AZD1222 doses. The donors showed a predominance of white British ancestry and of females, with possible underestimation of clonal diversity.

The data were produced by immunoSEQ multiplex PCR, yet TCRdb's version contains in-frame clones alone and is incomplete. The data contain about 150,000 clones, about 93% of them singletons. Germline lookup yields CDR1 MGHRA and CDR2 YSYEKL. Between the trimmed V and J ends, which lost 3 bases and 5 bases, there was a span of 4 bases. The CDR3 totals 11 residues. Only one count was recorded for this clone. As yet, its antigen is unknown. The chain is built from TRBV4-1 and TRBJ1-1; D unresolved. This TCR was recovered from an adult who received the AZD1222 COVID-19 vaccine. Material: peripheral blood, obtained 28 days after the second AZD1222 dose. CDR3 region: CASSHGTEAFF. The CDR3 DNA sequence: TGCGCCAGCAGCCATGGGACTGAAGCTTTCTTT.